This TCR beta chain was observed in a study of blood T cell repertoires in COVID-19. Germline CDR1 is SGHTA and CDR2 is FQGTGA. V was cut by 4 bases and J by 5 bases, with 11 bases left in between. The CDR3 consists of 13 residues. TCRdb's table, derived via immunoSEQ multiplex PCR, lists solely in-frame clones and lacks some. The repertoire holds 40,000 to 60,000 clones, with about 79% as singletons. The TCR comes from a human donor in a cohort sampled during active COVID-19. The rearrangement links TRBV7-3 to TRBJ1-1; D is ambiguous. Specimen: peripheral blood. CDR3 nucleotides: TGTGCCAGCAGCTCGGCAGGAGGTACTGAAGCTTTCTTT. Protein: CASSSAGGTEAFF.